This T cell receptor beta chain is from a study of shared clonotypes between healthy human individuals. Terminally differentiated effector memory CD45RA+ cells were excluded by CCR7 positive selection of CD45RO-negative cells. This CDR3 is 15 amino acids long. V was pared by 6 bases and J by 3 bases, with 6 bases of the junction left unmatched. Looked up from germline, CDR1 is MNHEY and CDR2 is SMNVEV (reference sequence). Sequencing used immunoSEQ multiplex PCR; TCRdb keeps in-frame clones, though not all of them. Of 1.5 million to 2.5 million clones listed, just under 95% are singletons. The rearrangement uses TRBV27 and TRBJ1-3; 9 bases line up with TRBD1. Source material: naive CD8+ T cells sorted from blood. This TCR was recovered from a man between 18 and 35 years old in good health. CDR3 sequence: CASSQTGGNGNTIYF. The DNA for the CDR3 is TGTGCCAGCAGCCAGACAGGGGGGAATGGAAACACCATATATTTT.